This entry lists 15 T cell receptor beta chains sequenced from one sample in a study of T cell responses to AZD1222 COVID-19 vaccine. The repertoire was sequenced with immunoSEQ multiplex PCR; TCRdb's copy has only in-frame clones and lacks some. The sample contains fewer than 120,000 clones, roughly 92% of which appear only once. The sequencing here drew on peripheral blood, taken 28 days after the second AZD1222 dose. Receptors originate from an adult who received the AZD1222 COVID-19 vaccine.

The gene calls are TRBV28 and TRBJ2-5; tentative D call: TRBD2 (6 bases). CDR1 is MDHEN, CDR2 SYDVKM, per germline. CDR3 size: 13 residues. Trimming shortened V by 2 bases and J by 4 bases, and 8 bases separated the two germline ends. CDR3 sequence reads: CASSLGGVETQYF. CDR3 nucleotides: TGTGCCAGCAGTTTAGGCGGGGTAGAGACCCAGTACTTC.

The chain carries TRBV5-6 and TRBJ2-2, with D perhaps matching TRBD1 or TRBD2 (5 bases each). Germline V gives CDR1 SGHDT, CDR2 YYEEEE. This CDR3 spans 12 amino acids. Deletions cut 2 bases from V and 9 bases from J, with 8 bases between. Written as DNA, the CDR3 is TGTGCCAGCAGCTTCCGGGGACGGGAGCTGTTTTTT. Its translation: CASSFRGRELFF.

This sequence joins TRBV12-3 or TRBV12-4 and TRBJ1-1; maybe TRBD1 (5 bases). This CDR3 contains 13 residues. V lost 5 bases to trimming and J lost 3 bases, with 10 bases between them. The CDR3 DNA follows: TGTGCCAGCAGTCCCGGGGGTTACACTGAAGCTTTCTTT. Protein sequence: CASSPGGYTEAFF.

The V and J genes are TRBV7-2 and TRBJ2-7; TRBD1 is a possible D gene (5 bases). CDR3 size: 13 residues. Per the germline V gene, CDR1 is SGHTA and CDR2 is FQGNSA. Trimming stripped 3 bases from V and 1 base from J, with 7 bases between. The chain's CDR3 is CASSFTGSYEQYF. The CDR3 DNA follows: TGTGCCAGCAGCTTTACAGGTTCCTACGAGCAGTACTTC.

The CDR3 coding sequence is TGTGCCAGCTCACCAGGGAGGAACACTGAAGCTTTCTTT. Residues: CASSPGRNTEAFF. V and J are TRBV18 and TRBJ1-1; D is undetermined. The CDR3 spans 13 residues. The germline V gene has CDR1 KGHSH and CDR2 LQKENI. Trimming took off 2 bases at V and 1 base at J, with 5 bases between the two ends.

The chain couples TRBV6-5 to TRBJ2-2; TRBD1 or TRBD2 may be the D gene (6 bases each). Deletions cut 2 bases from V and 4 bases from J, with 11 bases between. The CDR3 is made up of 15 amino acids. In germline, CDR1 is MNHEY, CDR2 SVGAGI. The CDR3 sequence: CASSYLGGRTGELFF. The DNA for the CDR3 is TGTGCCAGCAGTTACCTCGGGGGCCGCACCGGGGAGCTGTTTTTT.

The CDR3 spells CASSPRTTGTGVETQYF. CDR3 nucleotide sequence: TGTGCCAGCTCACCGAGGACTACCGGGACAGGGGTGGAGACCCAGTACTTC. The rearrangement links TRBV18 to TRBJ2-5, with 10 bases matching TRBD1. The CDR3 runs to 17 residues. The V segment lost 3 bases and the J segment 5 bases; nucleotides outside the gene matches: 12. CDR1 is KGHSH, CDR2 LQKENI, per germline.

This sequence joins TRBV3-1 (or the pseudogene TRBV3-2) and TRBJ2-5; a possible D gene is TRBD1 (7 bases). The germline V gene encodes CDR1 LGHDT and CDR2 YNNKEL (reference sequence). This CDR3 has 17 residues. V was pared by 2 bases and J by 4 bases, with 20 bases between. The CDR3 coding sequence is TGTGCCAGCAGCCAAACCTCCAGGGGGGCGTTCGGAGAGACCCAGTACTTC. This translates into CASSQTSRGAFGETQYF.

This chain uses TRBV5-4 with TRBJ1-1; no clear D gene. The CDR3 has 17 residues. V lost 2 bases and J lost 0, with 17 bases in between. Germline CDR1 is SGHNT and CDR2 is YYREEE (reference sequence). CDR3 amino acids: CASSFYRGSTLNTEAFF. The CDR3, as DNA: TGTGCCAGCAGCTTCTACCGGGGATCTACCTTGAACACTGAAGCTTTCTTT.

The CDR3, as DNA: TGTGCCAGCAGCTTAGGGGCGGGCAGGGGAGAGGGTACCCAAGAGACCCAGTACTTC. The encoded protein is CASSLGAGRGEGTQETQYF. The rearrangement links TRBV11-3 to TRBJ2-5, with D possibly TRBD1 on 6 matching bases. CDR3 size: 19 residues. Germline V lookup: CDR1 SGHNT, CDR2 YENEEA. V lost 1 base, J lost 1 base, and 22 bases lay in between.

The J gene is TRBJ2-7, the V gene TRBV19; D not certain. V was shortened by 5 bases and J by 4 bases, with 21 bases between the two germline ends. Per germline, CDR1 LNHDA and CDR2 SQIVND (reference sequence). This CDR3 comprises 16 residues. For the CDR3, the DNA is TGTGCCAGTAGTCCGCGGCGCGCAAACGATCGGTACGAGCAGTACTTC. Translated: CASSPRRANDRYEQYF.

This clone has only one observation. V usage is TRBV18 and J usage is TRBJ1-1, with 9 nucleotides matching TRBD1. From germline, CDR1 is KGHSH and CDR2 LQKENI. Trimming at V came to 6 bases and at J to 1 base, leaving 6 bases not matched to a gene. This CDR3 is 15 amino acids long. In DNA form, the CDR3 reads TGTGCCAGCTCCTCATCGACAGGGGGGAACACTGAAGCTTTCTTT. It is translated as CASSSSTGGNTEAFF.

The chain employs TRBV20-1 and TRBJ1-5; no definite D call. V lost 3 bases to trimming and J lost 13 bases, with 13 bases between them. The CDR3 spans 11 residues. Germline values: CDR1 DFQATT, CDR2 SNEGSKA (reference sequence). The CDR3 region is CSARQSDIQHF. Written as DNA, the CDR3 is TGCAGTGCTAGGCAATCGGATATACAGCATTTT.

Details on this clone: One junction end disagrees with the germline gene, perhaps due to a read error. This chain uses TRBV5-6 with TRBJ2-3; TRBD2 is a possible D gene (8 bases). The CDR3 runs 19 residues. Germline V lookup: CDR1 SGHDT, CDR2 YYEEEE. The CDR3 nucleotides are TGTGCCAGCAGCCTGGGGCTTTTACTAGCGGTAACCGGGACAGATACGCGGTATTTT. It is translated as CASSLGLLLAVTGTDTRYF. Using reference TRBV5-6 and TRBJ2-3 for the parts outside the CDR3, the full variable domain is DAGVTQSPTHLIKTRGQQVTLRCSPKSGHDTVSWYQQALGQGPQFIFQYYEEEERQRGNFPDRFSGHQFPNYSSELNVNALLLGDSALYLCASSLGLLLAVTGTDTRYFGPGTRLTVL.

The V and J genes are TRBV19 and TRBJ1-5; 9 bases agree with TRBD1. In germline, CDR1 is LNHDA, CDR2 SQIVND (reference sequence). V was pared by 4 bases and J by 5 bases, with 6 bases of the junction left unmatched. The CDR3 runs 15 residues. CDR3: CASSKDRGGYQPQHF. For the CDR3, the DNA is TGTGCCAGTAGTAAAGACAGGGGGGGATATCAGCCCCAGCATTTT. Filled out from reference TRBV19 and TRBJ1-5, the complete variable domain reads DGGITQSPKYLFRKEGQNVTLSCEQNLNHDAMYWYRQDPGQGLRLIYYSQIVNDFQKGDIAEGYSVSREKKESFPLTVTSAQKNPTAFYLCASSKDRGGYQPQHFGDGTRLSIL.